The 20 T cell receptor beta chains in this list originate from one sample, sequenced in a study of shared clonotypes between healthy human individuals. The assay was immunoSEQ multiplex PCR, and TCRdb's table has in-frame clones only and misses some. The sample comprises around 940,000 clones, over 75% of which are singletons, and about 1.5% rests with the top ten. Sequenced material: memory CD4+ T cells sorted from blood. The subset is: CD45RA-negative fraction. Receptor source: a man between 18 and 29 years old in good health.

The rearrangement uses TRBV5-1 and TRBJ2-3, with 8 bases that match TRBD2. The length of the CDR3 is 14 residues. Germline CDR1 reads SGHRS; CDR2 reads YFSETQ. With V trimmed by 6 bases and J by 4 bases, 7 bases remained unmatched. As DNA, the CDR3 is TGCGCCAGCAACGAGCGGGGGCCCTCAGATACGCAGTATTTT. Amino acid sequence: CASNERGPSDTQYF.

A remark on this clone: Different DNA sequences within this sample yield the same CDR3. J is TRBJ2-7 and V is TRBV18; D gene uncertain. The V end was cut by 4 bases, the J end by 4 bases, with 5 bases between. CDR3 size: 11 residues. Germline CDR1 and CDR2: KGHSH and LQKENI. CDR3 bases: TGTGCCAGCTCACGTCAGTACGAGCAGTACTTC. This encodes CASSRQYEQYF. Full variable domain (remainder filled in from reference TRBV18 and TRBJ2-7): NAGVMQNPRHLVRRRGQEARLRCSPMKGHSHVYWYRQLPEEGLKFMVYLQKENIIDESGMPKERFSAEFPKEGPSILRIQQVVRGDSAAYFCASSRQYEQYFGPGTRLTVT.

This clone was detected ten times or more. The gene calls are TRBV7-6 and TRBJ2-7; 9 nucleotides match TRBD1. This CDR3 spans 13 amino acids. Trimming took 5 bases from V and 8 from J; bases not matched to a gene: 7. CDR1 and CDR2 (germline): SGHVS, FNYEAQ. The CDR3 DNA is TGTGCCAGCAGCCCGGGGACAGGGTCTAAGCAGTACTTC. Residues: CASSPGTGSKQYF.

The chain is built from TRBV6-4 and TRBJ2-5; 7 nucleotides line up with TRBD1. The germline gives CDR1 MRHNA, CDR2 SNTAGT. The V and J ends lost 6 bases and 3 bases, in that order; junction bases with no gene match: 16. The CDR3 is 17 amino acids. CDR3 sequence: CASSRGNLRIVEETQYF. In DNA form, the CDR3 reads TGTGCCAGCAGCAGGGGGAACCTTAGGATAGTCGAAGAGACCCAGTACTTC.

The rearrangement uses TRBV10-3 and TRBJ2-7, with 12 bases lining up with TRBD1. The junction had 2 bases not matched to a gene; V was cut back by 4 bases and J by 4 bases. This CDR3 has 14 amino acids. CDR1 ENHRY and CDR2 SYGVKD come from the germline V gene. The chain's CDR3 is CAISGDRGPYEQYF. The CDR3 coding sequence is TGTGCCATCAGTGGGGACAGGGGGCCTTACGAGCAGTACTTC.

This clone has a handful of counts. J is TRBJ2-5 and V is TRBV10-2, with D perhaps being TRBD1 or TRBD2 (6 bases each). The CDR3 has 13 residues. Germline V gene lookup returns CDR1 WSHSY and CDR2 SAAADI. V was trimmed by 3 bases and J by 7 bases, leaving 12 bases between them. The CDR3 reads CASSEGGSRTQYF. The CDR3 coding sequence is TGCGCCAGCAGTGAAGGGGGGTCCAGGACCCAGTACTTC.

The chain is built from TRBV19 and TRBJ1-1; 8 nucleotides align to TRBD1. Germline CDR1 and CDR2: LNHDA and SQIVND (reference sequence). J was trimmed by 6 bases and V by 4 bases; bases with no gene match: 7. The CDR3 is made up of 14 amino acids. For the CDR3, the DNA is TGTGCCAGTAGTACTCTTGGACAGGGCTCTGAAGCTTTCTTT. This sequence encodes CASSTLGQGSEAFF.

This clone was counted once. The identical CDR3 is also encoded by other nucleotide sequences in the sample. The chain uses TRBV27 and TRBJ2-7, with D possibly called TRBD1 or TRBD2 (5 bases each). Trimming pared 0 bases from V and 3 bases from J, leaving 12 bases between. The CDR3 loop spans 15 amino acids. Germline assignment: CDR1 MNHEY and CDR2 SMNVEV (reference sequence). The CDR3 nucleotides are TGTGCCAGCAGTTTATCGGGGCTAGCCGTCTACGAGCAGTACTTC. This codes for CASSLSGLAVYEQYF.

This sequence joins TRBV4-2 and TRBJ2-1; no clear D gene. Germline V gene lookup returns CDR1 LGHNA and CDR2 YNFKEQ. V was pared by 0 bases and J by 3 bases, with 18 bases between. The CDR3 extends over 18 amino acids. As DNA, the CDR3 is TGTGCCAGCAGCCAAGATAGCTTAACCTTAAGTTTCTACAATGAGCAGTTCTTC. Its protein product is CASSQDSLTLSFYNEQFF.

V and J are TRBV7-2 and TRBJ2-7; D tentatively reads TRBD1 or TRBD2 (5 bases each). Germline values: CDR1 SGHTA, CDR2 FQGNSA. This CDR3 has 15 amino acids. V was shortened by 3 bases and J by 1 base, with 13 bases between the two germline ends. The DNA for the CDR3 is TGTGCCAGCAGCTTGGACCGGGACCAATCCTACGAGCAGTACTTC. Amino acids: CASSLDRDQSYEQYF.

This chain connects TRBV18 to TRBJ2-5; D is perhaps TRBD1 (5 bases). CDR1 KGHSH and CDR2 LQKENI come from the germline V gene. V was cut by 4 bases and J by 2 bases, with 11 bases left in between. CDR3 length equals 14 residues. CDR3 sequence (DNA): TGTGCCAGCTCACGAGACAGTACTCAAGAGACCCAGTACTTC. As protein: CASSRDSTQETQYF.

The chain combines TRBV7-6 with TRBJ2-2; no clear D. The CDR3 has 15 residues. V was trimmed by 5 bases and J by 5 bases, leaving 15 bases between them. In germline, CDR1 is SGHVS, CDR2 FNYEAQ. CDR3 sequence (DNA): TGTGCCAGCAGCGCTCATACACAGTCGACCGGGGAGCTGTTTTTT. Its protein is CASSAHTQSTGELFF.

The gene calls are TRBV11-2 and TRBJ2-7, with 8 bases fitting TRBD2. Germline values: CDR1 SGHAT, CDR2 FQNNGV. This CDR3 has 14 residues. V was pared by 4 bases and J by 6 bases, with 8 bases of the junction left unmatched. The CDR3 nucleotides are TGTGCCAGCAGCTCAACGGGGGGGGTAACCGAGCAGTACTTC. Protein: CASSSTGGVTEQYF.

The chain has TRBV5-5 and TRBJ2-1; possibly TRBD2 for D (6 bases). This CDR3 region has 16 residues. Germline V gene data show CDR1 as SGHKS and CDR2 as YYEKEE (reference sequence). V lost 0 bases to trimming and J lost 4 bases, with 14 bases between them. CDR3 loop: CASSLDLGLPYNEQFF. The DNA of the CDR3 is TGTGCCAGCAGCTTGGATCTTGGACTACCGTACAATGAGCAGTTCTTC.

The V call is TRBV19, the J call TRBJ2-6, with D uncertain. The germline gives CDR1 LNHDA, CDR2 SQIVND (reference sequence). Trimming took 5 bases from V and 4 from J, leaving 12 bases between them. This CDR3 region has 15 residues. CDR3 sequence: CASSDIKAGANVLTF. In nucleotides, the CDR3 is TGTGCCAGTAGTGACATAAAAGCAGGGGCCAACGTCCTGACTTTC.

The V call is TRBV5-1, the J call TRBJ2-7; 8 bases align to TRBD1. The V segment lost 1 base and the J segment 5 bases; nucleotides outside the gene matches: 2. The CDR3 has 13 residues. CDR1 and CDR2 from the germline V gene are SGHRS and YFSETQ. The CDR3 spells CASSLWTGNEQYF. CDR3 nucleotides: TGCGCCAGCAGCTTGTGGACAGGGAACGAGCAGTACTTC. Drawing the rest from reference TRBV5-1 and TRBJ2-7, the complete variable domain is KAGVTQTPRYLIKTRGQQVTLSCSPISGHRSVSWYQQTPGQGLQFLFEYFSETQRNKGNFPGRFSGRQFSNSRSEMNVSTLELGDSALYLCASSLWTGNEQYFGPGTRLTVT.

This chain connects TRBV18 to TRBJ2-7; D call uncertain. This CDR3 spans 13 amino acids. Germline V gene sequence: CDR1 KGHSH, CDR2 LQKENI. V was pared by 2 bases and J by 4 bases, with 9 bases between. CDR3 protein: CASSPNDLYEQYF. Here the CDR3 DNA reads TGTGCCAGCTCACCAAATGACCTATACGAGCAGTACTTC. The full variable domain, its missing parts supplied by reference TRBV18 and TRBJ2-7, is NAGVMQNPRHLVRRRGQEARLRCSPMKGHSHVYWYRQLPEEGLKFMVYLQKENIIDESGMPKERFSAEFPKEGPSILRIQQVVRGDSAAYFCASSPNDLYEQYFGPGTRLTVT.

This chain connects TRBV2 to TRBJ1-5; D remains unclear. The CDR3 extends over 14 amino acids. Deletions cut 6 bases from V and 1 base from J, with 10 bases between. CDR1 is SNHLY, CDR2 FYNNEI, per germline. The CDR3 nucleotides are TGTGCCAGCAGCCGCGGACGGAGCAATCAGCCCCAGCATTTT. Translated: CASSRGRSNQPQHF. Filled out from reference TRBV2 and TRBJ1-5, the complete variable domain reads EPEVTQTPSHQVTQMGQEVILRCVPISNHLYFYWYRQILGQKVEFLVSFYNNEISEKSEIFDDQFSVERPDGSNFTLKIRSTKLEDSAMYFCASSRGRSNQPQHFGDGTRLSIL.

The chain uses TRBV2 and TRBJ1-4, with no clear D. V lost 4 bases and J lost 4, with 10 bases in between. Germline-derived CDR1 and CDR2 are SNHLY and FYNNEI. This CDR3 spans 14 amino acids. CDR3 amino acids: CASSVQAVNEKLFF. DNA for the CDR3: TGTGCCAGCAGTGTGCAGGCGGTTAATGAAAAACTGTTTTTT.

The rearrangement links TRBV13 to TRBJ2-3; D unclear. CDR1 is PRHDT and CDR2 is FYEKMQ in the germline V gene (reference sequence). The CDR3 contains 14 residues. V lost 1 base to trimming and J lost 0 bases, with 5 bases between them. The CDR3, as DNA: TGTGCCAGCAGCTTAGCCGGCAGCACAGATACGCAGTATTTT. Its protein is CASSLAGSTDTQYF.